One and the same sample provided the 11 T cell receptor beta chains below, sequenced in a study of OX40 agonist ivuxolimab in advanced cancers. Profiling relied on immunoSEQ multiplex PCR, and the TCRdb table lists in-frame clones only, not all of them. This table holds some 100,000 clones, more than 80% found once. This material consisted of CD4+ or CD8+ T cells sorted from blood, taken in a trial of the OX40 agonist ivuxolimab. The receptors were gathered from an adult with an advanced solid tumor such as melanoma, head and neck, liver or kidney cancer.

The chain employs TRBV11-2 and TRBJ2-1, with 12 positions matching TRBD2. Germline V CDR1 and CDR2: SGHAT, FQNNGV. This CDR3 spans 15 amino acids. Unmatched junction bases numbered 9, after V lost 8 bases and J lost 7 bases. CDR3 loop: CASGLTSGRINEQFF. CDR3 nucleotides: TGTGCCAGCGGATTAACTAGCGGGAGGATAAATGAGCAGTTCTTC.

In regard to this clone: Other DNA sequences from this sample encode an identical CDR3 as well. The chain couples TRBV20-1 to TRBJ1-1; no reliable D call. Germline V gene sequence: CDR1 DFQATT, CDR2 SNEGSKA (reference sequence). V was clipped by 1 base and J by 4 bases, with 4 bases between them. This CDR3 region has 11 residues. The CDR3 region has the DNA TGCAGTGCTAGAGCGTTCACTGAAGCTTTCTTT. Its translation is CSARAFTEAFF.

The gene calls are TRBV9 and TRBJ2-3; 11 bases map to TRBD1. CDR1 SGDLS and CDR2 YYNGEE come from the germline V gene. The CDR3 is made up of 17 amino acids. V lost 4 bases to trimming and J lost 4 bases; unmatched junction nucleotides: 11. CDR3 region: CASSHTGGTGGSDTQYF. The CDR3, as DNA: TGTGCCAGCAGCCACACCGGGGGGACAGGGGGTTCAGATACGCAGTATTTT.

This clone was counted once. The rearrangement joins TRBV4-1 to TRBJ2-7; 7 bases are shared with TRBD2. The CDR3 sequence is 17 residues long. The V and J ends lost 0 bases and 5 bases, in that order; junction bases with no gene match: 13. Germline-derived CDR1 and CDR2 are MGHRA and YSYEKL. This chain's CDR3 is CASSQEGASGARDEQYF. The CDR3, as DNA: TGCGCCAGCAGCCAAGAGGGAGCGAGCGGGGCGAGGGACGAGCAGTACTTC.

This chain links TRBV5-4 with TRBJ2-7, with D tentatively TRBD2 (5 bases). The CDR3 sequence is 14 residues long. Per the germline V gene, CDR1 is SGHNT and CDR2 is YYREEE (reference sequence). V lost 4 bases and J 7 bases, leaving 18 bases between the germline ends. The CDR3 is CASSTPSARGEQYF. The CDR3 DNA reads as TGTGCCAGCAGCACGCCAAGTGCCCGGGGAGAGCAGTACTTC.

J is TRBJ1-5 and V is TRBV19, with D perhaps TRBD1 (5 bases). CDR1 and CDR2 (germline): LNHDA, SQIVND (reference sequence). V was cut by 7 bases and J by 0 bases, with 19 bases left in between. This CDR3 is 17 amino acids long. CDR3 DNA sequence: TGTGCCAGTACCATCTCCGGGGGATTTAATAGCAATCAGCCCCAGCATTTT. This gives the protein CASTISGGFNSNQPQHF.

The genes are TRBV7-3 and TRBJ1-1; D remains unclear. The CDR3 loop spans 13 amino acids. V was shortened by 5 bases and J by 1 base, with 8 bases between the two germline ends. Germline values: CDR1 SGHTA, CDR2 FQGTGA. DNA of the CDR3: TGTGCCAGCAGCCCGGCGGGGAACACTGAAGCTTTCTTT. Translating gives CASSPAGNTEAFF.

The genes are TRBV15 and TRBJ1-2; D ambiguous. Germline V gene sequence: CDR1 LNHNV, CDR2 YYDKDF (reference sequence). The CDR3 has 13 residues. V was cut by 5 bases and J by 7 bases, with 14 bases left in between. The CDR3 nucleotides read TGTGCCACCAGCCATCCCGGAGAGGCTGGCTACACCTTC. It translates to CATSHPGEAGYTF. The full variable domain, with the rest looked up from reference TRBV15 and TRBJ1-2, is DAMVIQNPRYQVTQFGKPVTLSCSQTLNHNVMYWYQQKSSQAPKLLFHYYDKDFNNEADTPDNFQSRRPNTSFCFLDIRSPGLGDTAMYLCATSHPGEAGYTFGSGTRLTVV.

The chain has TRBV28 and TRBJ2-2; 9 bases map to TRBD1. The V gene end was trimmed by 7 bases and the J gene end by 4 bases; junction bases not matched to a gene: 7. The CDR3 contains 15 residues. The V gene's germline CDR1 is MDHEN and CDR2 SYDVKM. The CDR3 DNA sequence: TGTGCCAGCACCCCTCGGGACAGGGTCACCGGGGAGCTGTTTTTT. This codes for CASTPRDRVTGELFF.

J is TRBJ1-2 and V is TRBV6-5; no clear D gene. CDR1 and CDR2 from the germline V gene are MNHEY and SVGAGI. The V gene lost 0 bases and the J gene lost 6 bases, with 11 bases spanning the gap. This CDR3 comprises 14 residues. The CDR3: CASSYSMGGHGYTF. For the CDR3, the DNA is TGTGCCAGCAGTTACTCGATGGGCGGTCATGGCTACACCTTC.

This chain joins TRBV7-3 and TRBJ1-2, with D hard to call. The length of the CDR3 is 13 residues. Germline values: CDR1 SGHTA, CDR2 FQGTGA. V was pared by 2 bases and J by 8 bases, with 12 bases between. The CDR3 spells CASSLHPPRGYTF. The DNA for the CDR3 is TGTGCCAGCAGCTTACATCCCCCTCGAGGCTACACCTTC.